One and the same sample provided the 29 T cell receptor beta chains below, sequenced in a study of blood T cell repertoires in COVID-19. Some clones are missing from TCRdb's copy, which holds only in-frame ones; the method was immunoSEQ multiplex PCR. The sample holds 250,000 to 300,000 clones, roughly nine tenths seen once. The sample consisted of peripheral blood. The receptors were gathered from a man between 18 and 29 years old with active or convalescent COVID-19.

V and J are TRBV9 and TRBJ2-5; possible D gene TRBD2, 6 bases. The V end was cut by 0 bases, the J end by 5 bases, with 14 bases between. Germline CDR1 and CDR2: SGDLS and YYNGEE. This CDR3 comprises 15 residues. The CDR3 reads CASSVDGGTGETQYF. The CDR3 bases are TGTGCCAGCAGCGTAGACGGCGGGACGGGGGAGACCCAGTACTTC.

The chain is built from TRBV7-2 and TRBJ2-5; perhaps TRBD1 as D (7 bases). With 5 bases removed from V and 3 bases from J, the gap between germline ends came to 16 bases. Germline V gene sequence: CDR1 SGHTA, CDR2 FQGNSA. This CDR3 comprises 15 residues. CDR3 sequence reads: CASSQDYRGEETQYF. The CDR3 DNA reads TGTGCCAGCAGCCAGGACTACAGGGGTGAAGAGACCCAGTACTTC.

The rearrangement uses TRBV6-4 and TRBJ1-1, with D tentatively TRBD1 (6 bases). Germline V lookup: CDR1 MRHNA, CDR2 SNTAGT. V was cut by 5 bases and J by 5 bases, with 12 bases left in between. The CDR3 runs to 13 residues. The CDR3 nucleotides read TGTGCCAGCAGTCCCACCGACAGGACTGAAGCTTTCTTT. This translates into CASSPTDRTEAFF.

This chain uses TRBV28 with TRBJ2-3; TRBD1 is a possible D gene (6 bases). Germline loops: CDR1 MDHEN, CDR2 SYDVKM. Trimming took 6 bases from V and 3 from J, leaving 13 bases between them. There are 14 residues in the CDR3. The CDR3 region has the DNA TGTGCCAGCAGGGTGAGGGGGAAGACAGATACGCAGTATTTT. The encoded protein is CASRVRGKTDTQYF.

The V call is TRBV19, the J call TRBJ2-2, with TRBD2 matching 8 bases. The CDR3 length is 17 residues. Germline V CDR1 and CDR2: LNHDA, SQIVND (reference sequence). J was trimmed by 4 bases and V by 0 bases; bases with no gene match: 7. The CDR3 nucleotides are TGTGCCAGTAGTATAGATCCAGCGGGGGTCGGCACCGGGGAGCTGTTTTTT. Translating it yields CASSIDPAGVGTGELFF.

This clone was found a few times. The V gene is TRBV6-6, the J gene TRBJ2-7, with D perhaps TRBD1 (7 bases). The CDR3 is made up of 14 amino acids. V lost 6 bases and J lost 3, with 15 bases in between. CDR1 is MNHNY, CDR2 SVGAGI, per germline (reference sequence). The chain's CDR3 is CASRGGQQNYEQYF. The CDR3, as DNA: TGTGCCAGCAGGGGGGGACAGCAAAACTACGAGCAGTACTTC.

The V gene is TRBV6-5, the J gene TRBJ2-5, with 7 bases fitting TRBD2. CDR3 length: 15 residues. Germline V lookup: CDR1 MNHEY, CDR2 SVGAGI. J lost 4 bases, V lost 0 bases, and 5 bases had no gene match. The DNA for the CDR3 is TGTGCCAGCAGTTACTCCGCTAGCGGTGGAGAGACCCAGTACTTC. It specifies CASSYSASGGETQYF.

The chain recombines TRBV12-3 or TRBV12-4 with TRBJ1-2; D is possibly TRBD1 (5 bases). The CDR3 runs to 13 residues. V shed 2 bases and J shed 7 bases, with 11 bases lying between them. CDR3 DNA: TGTGCCAGCAGTTTACCCCAGGGTCGTGGCTACACCTTC. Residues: CASSLPQGRGYTF.

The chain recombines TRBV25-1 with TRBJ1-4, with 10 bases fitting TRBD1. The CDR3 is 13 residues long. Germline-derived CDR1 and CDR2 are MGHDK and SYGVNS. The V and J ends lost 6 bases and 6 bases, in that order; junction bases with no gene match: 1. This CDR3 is CASRDRGYEKLFF. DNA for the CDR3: TGTGCCAGCAGGGACAGGGGGTATGAAAAACTGTTTTTT.

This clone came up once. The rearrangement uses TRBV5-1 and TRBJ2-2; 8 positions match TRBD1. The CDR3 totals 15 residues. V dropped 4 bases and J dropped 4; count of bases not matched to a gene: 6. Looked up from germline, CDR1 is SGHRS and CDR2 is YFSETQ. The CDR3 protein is CASSPTGGSTGELFF. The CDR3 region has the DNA TGCGCCAGCAGCCCCACAGGGGGGAGCACCGGGGAGCTGTTTTTT. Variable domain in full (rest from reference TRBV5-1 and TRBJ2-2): KAGVTQTPRYLIKTRGQQVTLSCSPISGHRSVSWYQQTPGQGLQFLFEYFSETQRNKGNFPGRFSGRQFSNSRSEMNVSTLELGDSALYLCASSPTGGSTGELFFGEGSRLTVL.

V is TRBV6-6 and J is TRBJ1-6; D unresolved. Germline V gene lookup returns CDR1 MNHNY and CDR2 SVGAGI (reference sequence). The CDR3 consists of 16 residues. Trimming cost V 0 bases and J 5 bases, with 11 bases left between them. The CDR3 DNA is TGTGCCAGCAGTTACTCGATGGCAGTAAATAATTCACCCCTCCACTTT. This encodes CASSYSMAVNNSPLHF.

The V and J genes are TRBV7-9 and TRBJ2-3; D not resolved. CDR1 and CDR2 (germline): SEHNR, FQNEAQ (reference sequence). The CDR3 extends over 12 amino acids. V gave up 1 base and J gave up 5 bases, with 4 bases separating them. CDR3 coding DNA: TGTGCCAGCAGCTTAGGAGTAGATACGCAGTATTTT. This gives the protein CASSLGVDTQYF.

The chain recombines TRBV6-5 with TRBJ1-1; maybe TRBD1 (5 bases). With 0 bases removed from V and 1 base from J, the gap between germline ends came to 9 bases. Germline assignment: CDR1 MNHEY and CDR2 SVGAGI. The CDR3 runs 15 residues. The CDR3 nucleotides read TGTGCCAGCAGTTACTCGAGCACAGGGAACACTGAAGCTTTCTTT. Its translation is CASSYSSTGNTEAFF.

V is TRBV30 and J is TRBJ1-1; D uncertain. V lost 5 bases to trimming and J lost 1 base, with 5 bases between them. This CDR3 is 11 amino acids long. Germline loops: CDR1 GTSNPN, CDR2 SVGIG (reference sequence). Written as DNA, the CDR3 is TGTGCCTGGGGCAAGAACACTGAAGCTTTCTTT. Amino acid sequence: CAWGKNTEAFF.

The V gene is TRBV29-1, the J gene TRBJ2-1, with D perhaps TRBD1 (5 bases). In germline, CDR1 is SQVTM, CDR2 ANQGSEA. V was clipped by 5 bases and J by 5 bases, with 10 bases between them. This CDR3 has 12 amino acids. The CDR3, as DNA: TGCAGCGTTCTCCGACAGAACAATGAGCAGTTCTTC. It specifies CSVLRQNNEQFF.

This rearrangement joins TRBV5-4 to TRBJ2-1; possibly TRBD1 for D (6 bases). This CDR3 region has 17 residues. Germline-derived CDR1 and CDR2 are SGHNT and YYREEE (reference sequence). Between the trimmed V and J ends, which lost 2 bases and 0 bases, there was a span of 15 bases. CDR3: CASSLMVGASSYNEQFF. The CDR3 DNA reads TGTGCCAGCAGCTTAATGGTGGGGGCGAGCTCCTACAATGAGCAGTTCTTC.

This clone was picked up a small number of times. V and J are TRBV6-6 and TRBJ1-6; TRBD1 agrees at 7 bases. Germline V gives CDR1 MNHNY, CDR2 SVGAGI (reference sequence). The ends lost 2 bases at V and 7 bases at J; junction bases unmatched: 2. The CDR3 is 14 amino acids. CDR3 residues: CASSYDRANSPLHF. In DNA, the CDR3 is TGTGCCAGCAGTTACGACAGGGCGAATTCACCCCTCCACTTT.

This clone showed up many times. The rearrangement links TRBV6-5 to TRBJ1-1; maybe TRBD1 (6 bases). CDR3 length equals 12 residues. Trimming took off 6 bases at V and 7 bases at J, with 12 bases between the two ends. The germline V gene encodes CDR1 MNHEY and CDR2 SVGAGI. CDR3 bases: TGTGCCAGCAGCCGAACAGGGTATGAAGCTTTCTTT. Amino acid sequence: CASSRTGYEAFF.

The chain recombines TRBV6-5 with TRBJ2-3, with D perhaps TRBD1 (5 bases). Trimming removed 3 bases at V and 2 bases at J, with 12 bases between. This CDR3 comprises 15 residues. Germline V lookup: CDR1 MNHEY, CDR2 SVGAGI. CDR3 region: CASSYWSGSTDTQYF. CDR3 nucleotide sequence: TGTGCCAGCAGTTATTGGTCAGGGTCCACAGATACGCAGTATTTT.

This CDR3 is CASSQVGTSGGAETQYF. The CDR3 DNA reads as TGTGCCAGCAGCCAAGTGGGGACTAGCGGGGGGGCAGAGACCCAGTACTTC. The V and J genes are TRBV4-2 and TRBJ2-5; 16 positions agree with TRBD2. Germline CDR1 LGHNA, CDR2 YNFKEQ. The CDR3 is 17 amino acids. J was trimmed by 4 bases and V by 1 base; bases with no gene match: 3.

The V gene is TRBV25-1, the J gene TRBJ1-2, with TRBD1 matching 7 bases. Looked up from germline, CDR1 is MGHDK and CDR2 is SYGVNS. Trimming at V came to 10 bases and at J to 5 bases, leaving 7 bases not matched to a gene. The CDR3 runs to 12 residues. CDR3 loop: CATLGQSYGYTF. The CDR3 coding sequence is TGTGCCACCTTGGGACAGTCGTATGGCTACACCTTC.

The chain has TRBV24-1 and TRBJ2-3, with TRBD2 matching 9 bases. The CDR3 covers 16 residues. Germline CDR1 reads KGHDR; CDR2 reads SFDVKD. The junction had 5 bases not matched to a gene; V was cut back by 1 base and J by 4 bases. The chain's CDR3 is CATSDFAGGSPDTQYF. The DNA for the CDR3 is TGTGCCACCAGTGATTTTGCGGGAGGGTCTCCAGATACGCAGTATTTT.

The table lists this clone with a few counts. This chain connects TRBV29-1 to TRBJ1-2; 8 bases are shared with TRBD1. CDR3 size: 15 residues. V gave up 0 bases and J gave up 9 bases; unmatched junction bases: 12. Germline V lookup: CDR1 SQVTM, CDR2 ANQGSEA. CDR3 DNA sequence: TGCAGCGTTGAAGAGGGAGGCAGGGGGCGCATAAGCTACACCTTC. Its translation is CSVEEGGRGRISYTF.

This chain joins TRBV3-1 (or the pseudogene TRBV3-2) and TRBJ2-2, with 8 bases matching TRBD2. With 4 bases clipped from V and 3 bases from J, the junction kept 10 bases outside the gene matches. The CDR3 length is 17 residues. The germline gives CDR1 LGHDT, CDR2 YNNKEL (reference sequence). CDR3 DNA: TGTGCCAGCAGCCTGTTAGCGGGACCCTTGGACACCGGGGAGCTGTTTTTT. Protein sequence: CASSLLAGPLDTGELFF.

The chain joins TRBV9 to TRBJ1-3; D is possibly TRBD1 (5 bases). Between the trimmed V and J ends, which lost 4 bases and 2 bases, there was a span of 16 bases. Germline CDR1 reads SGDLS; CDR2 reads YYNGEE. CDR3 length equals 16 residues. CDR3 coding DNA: TGTGCCAGCAGCCCAAGAATTGGGGGGGCTGGAAACACCATATATTTT. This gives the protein CASSPRIGGAGNTIYF.

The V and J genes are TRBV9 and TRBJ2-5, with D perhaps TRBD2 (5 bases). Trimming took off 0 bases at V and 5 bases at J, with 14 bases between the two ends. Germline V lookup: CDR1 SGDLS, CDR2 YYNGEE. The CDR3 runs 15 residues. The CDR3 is CASSVEPSRRETQYF. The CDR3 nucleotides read TGTGCCAGCAGCGTAGAGCCTAGCAGACGCGAGACCCAGTACTTC. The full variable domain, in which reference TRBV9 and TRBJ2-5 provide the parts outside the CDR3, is DSGVTQTPKHLITATGQRVTLRCSPRSGDLSVYWYQQSLDQGLQFLIQYYNGEERAKGNILERFSAQQFPDLHSELNLSSLELGDSALYFCASSVEPSRRETQYFGPGTRLLVL.

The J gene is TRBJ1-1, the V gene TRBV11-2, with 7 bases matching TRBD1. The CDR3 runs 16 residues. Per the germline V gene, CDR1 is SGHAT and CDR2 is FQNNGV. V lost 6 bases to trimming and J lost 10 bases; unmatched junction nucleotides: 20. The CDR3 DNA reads TGTGCCAGCAGATTTACACGTACAGGGGTGGGCTCCGTAGCTTTCTTT. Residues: CASRFTRTGVGSVAFF.

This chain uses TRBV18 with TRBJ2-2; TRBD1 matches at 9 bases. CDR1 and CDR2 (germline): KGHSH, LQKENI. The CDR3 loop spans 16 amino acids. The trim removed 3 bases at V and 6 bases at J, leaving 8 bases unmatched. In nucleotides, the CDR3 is TGTGCCAGCTCACCTCTCGCGGACAGGGGTGCCGGGGAGCTGTTTTTT. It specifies CASSPLADRGAGELFF.

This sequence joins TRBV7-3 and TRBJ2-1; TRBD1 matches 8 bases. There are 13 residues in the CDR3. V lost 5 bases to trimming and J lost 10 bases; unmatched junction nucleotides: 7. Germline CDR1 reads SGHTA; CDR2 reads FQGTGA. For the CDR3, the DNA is TGTGCCAGCAGCCGACAGGGGCGAGGGGAGCAGTTCTTC. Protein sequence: CASSRQGRGEQFF.